The 20 T cell receptor beta chains in this list originate from one sample, sequenced in a study of radiotherapy plus CTLA-4 blockade in lung cancer. TCRdb keeps only in-frame clones here, not all; method: immunoSEQ multiplex PCR. The sample shows fewer than 150,000 clones, roughly 74% of them seen only once. The sample here was peripheral blood, taken from a patient treated with radiotherapy plus ipilimumab. The receptors were gathered from a human donor with non-small cell lung cancer who had a partial response to radiotherapy plus ipilimumab.

The chain links TRBV4-2 to TRBJ2-2; D call uncertain. This CDR3 is 15 amino acids long. Trimming pared 2 bases from V and 1 base from J, leaving 8 bases between. CDR1 and CDR2 from the germline V gene are LGHNA and YNFKEQ. The CDR3 loop is CASSQFSGNTGELFF. The CDR3 nucleotides are TGTGCCAGCAGCCAATTCTCCGGGAACACCGGGGAGCTGTTTTTT.

V and J are TRBV28 and TRBJ2-5; 7 nucleotides match TRBD2. Germline CDR1 MDHEN, CDR2 SYDVKM. J gave up 5 bases and V 5 bases, and 11 bases lay outside the gene matches. The CDR3 is 15 residues long. CDR3 nucleotides: TGTGCCAGCAGTCCATCGGGAGGTAGAGGGGAGACCCAGTACTTC. This encodes CASSPSGGRGETQYF.

The chain joins TRBV4-3 to TRBJ2-2; maybe TRBD2 (7 bases). Trimming removed 0 bases from V and 7 bases from J, with 15 bases in between. Germline CDR1 LGHNA, CDR2 YSLEER. The CDR3 loop spans 16 amino acids. The CDR3 here is CASSQDGGGSVGELFF. In DNA, the CDR3 is TGCGCCAGCAGCCAAGATGGGGGGGGCTCGGTCGGGGAGCTGTTTTTT.

The V call is TRBV5-4, the J call TRBJ2-5; D is perhaps TRBD2 (7 bases). The CDR3 extends over 13 amino acids. Trimming stripped 2 bases from V and 5 bases from J, with 10 bases between. CDR1 is SGHNT, CDR2 YYREEE, per germline (reference sequence). The CDR3 protein is CASSLRGAETQYF. Here the CDR3 DNA reads TGTGCCAGCAGCTTACGGGGGGCCGAGACCCAGTACTTC.

This chain uses TRBV12-5 with TRBJ2-1, with TRBD1 as a possible D gene (5 bases). The CDR3 is 15 residues long. CDR1 is LGHNT, CDR2 FRNRAP, per germline. Trimming took 8 bases from V and 6 from J, leaving 20 bases between them. The CDR3 DNA is TGTGCTAGTTCCCCAACCCCGTTAACAGGCAATGAGCAGTTCTTC. It specifies CASSPTPLTGNEQFF.

The gene calls are TRBV5-1 and TRBJ2-7; 11 bases are a match to TRBD2. Germline-derived CDR1 and CDR2 are SGHRS and YFSETQ. This CDR3 contains 15 residues. V trimming: 4 bases; J trimming: 1 base; junction bases outside the gene matches: 4. CDR3 coding DNA: TGCGCCAGCAGCCAGACTAGCGGGGATTCCTACGAGCAGTACTTC. Amino acid sequence: CASSQTSGDSYEQYF.

As to this clone: The same CDR3 also results from other DNA sequences found in this sample. The CDR3 loop reads CASSSGLNDNEQFF. For the CDR3, the DNA is TGTGCCAGCAGCTCCGGTCTTAACGACAATGAGCAGTTCTTC. The gene calls are TRBV5-4 and TRBJ2-1; no clear D gene. Germline V lookup: CDR1 SGHNT, CDR2 YYREEE (reference sequence). The CDR3 runs 14 residues. With 3 bases removed from V and 5 bases from J, the gap between germline ends came to 12 bases.

The chain uses TRBV5-4 and TRBJ2-3; no reliable D call. Germline CDR1 and CDR2: SGHNT and YYREEE (reference sequence). Between the trimmed V and J ends, which lost 7 bases and 0 bases, there was a span of 3 bases. The CDR3 extends over 11 amino acids. CDR3 DNA sequence: TGTGCCAGCGGCAGCACAGATACGCAGTATTTT. It yields the protein CASGSTDTQYF.

The rearrangement links TRBV19 to TRBJ2-2, with a tentative D call TRBD2 (5 bases). Germline V lookup: CDR1 LNHDA, CDR2 SQIVND (reference sequence). V lost 5 bases to trimming and J lost 0 bases, with 13 bases between them. This CDR3 has 16 amino acids. The CDR3 region has the DNA TGTGCCAGTAGTCGCAGTTTGGAGGCGAACACCGGGGAGCTGTTTTTT. Translated, it gives CASSRSLEANTGELFF.

V and J are TRBV28 and TRBJ2-5; possibly TRBD1 for D (6 bases). CDR3 size: 17 residues. Germline CDR1 and CDR2: MDHEN and SYDVKM. V lost 3 bases to trimming and J lost 7 bases, with 24 bases between them. The CDR3 protein is CASSLTLGRGREGTQYF. CDR3 in DNA: TGTGCCAGCAGTTTGACCCTAGGCAGGGGACGAGAGGGGACCCAGTACTTC.

Regarding this clone: A junction end diverges from the germline sequence, so it may reflect a read error. The genes are TRBV4-3 and TRBJ1-1; D might be TRBD1 (5 bases). Germline V lookup: CDR1 LGHNA, CDR2 YSLEER. There are 13 residues in the CDR3. The CDR3 region is CASTLGGYTKAFF. The CDR3 nucleotides read TGCGCCAGCACCCTTGGGGGGTACACTAAAGCTTTCTTT.

The chain's CDR3 is CASSLSVTGVYNEQFF. The CDR3 bases are TGTGCCAGCAGTTTATCCGTGACAGGGGTCTACAATGAGCAGTTCTTC. The chain links TRBV27 to TRBJ2-1; 8 bases are shared with TRBD1. V lost 0 bases and J lost 3; bases outside the gene matches: 4. Germline V lookup: CDR1 MNHEY, CDR2 SMNVEV (reference sequence). There are 16 residues in the CDR3.

This rearrangement joins TRBV5-1 to TRBJ1-5; no definite D call. CDR3 length equals 18 residues. The V end was cut by 4 bases, the J end by 2 bases, with 22 bases between. Germline V gene sequence: CDR1 SGHRS, CDR2 YFSETQ. The CDR3 DNA sequence: TGCGCCAGCAGCCGCGGGAGCCTCAAACGGTCAGGCAATCAGCCCCAGCATTTT. The encoded protein is CASSRGSLKRSGNQPQHF.

In its sample, this clone was seen once. DNA for the CDR3: TGTGCCAGCAGTGGCCGACGGAGCCCCTCCTACAATGAGCAGTTCTTC. Amino acids: CASSGRRSPSYNEQFF. This chain connects TRBV28 to TRBJ2-1; D unresolved. CDR3 length equals 16 residues. V was clipped by 5 bases and J by 0 bases, with 14 bases between them. Germline assignment: CDR1 MDHEN and CDR2 SYDVKM.

The chain couples TRBV9 to TRBJ1-2, with TRBD1 matching over 8 bases. J was trimmed by 2 bases and V by 4 bases; bases with no gene match: 1. The CDR3 runs 13 residues. Germline assignment: CDR1 SGDLS and CDR2 YYNGEE. The CDR3 coding sequence is TGTGCCAGCAGCCGGACAGGGAACTATGGCTACACCTTC. It translates to CASSRTGNYGYTF.

This clone showed up just a few times. The chain joins TRBV28 to TRBJ1-3; D is undetermined. V gave up 2 bases and J gave up 7 bases, with 6 bases separating them. CDR1 and CDR2 from the germline V gene are MDHEN and SYDVKM. The CDR3 length is 12 residues. DNA for the CDR3: TGTGCCAGCAGTTTAAAGAGGAACACCATATATTTT. This sequence encodes CASSLKRNTIYF.

With respect to this clone: Other DNA sequences of this sample code for an identical CDR3. The V call is TRBV5-4, the J call TRBJ1-3; D is perhaps TRBD1 (5 bases). Deletions cut 5 bases from V and 0 bases from J, with 9 bases between. This CDR3 has 14 amino acids. CDR1 and CDR2 from the germline V gene are SGHNT and YYREEE (reference sequence). DNA for the CDR3: TGTGCCAGCAGACTCCAGGGCTCTGGAAACACCATATATTTT. Translated, it gives CASRLQGSGNTIYF.

V and J are TRBV28 and TRBJ1-5; TRBD1 aligns across 8 bases. The ends lost 5 bases at V and 8 bases at J; junction bases unmatched: 11. CDR1 is MDHEN and CDR2 is SYDVKM in the germline V gene. The CDR3 has 15 amino acids. This CDR3 reads CASSDSGQGYKPQHF. The CDR3 DNA follows: TGTGCCAGCAGTGACTCCGGACAGGGATATAAGCCCCAGCATTTT.

V gene TRBV7-6 combines with J gene TRBJ2-7; 9 bases map to TRBD1. The CDR3 is 14 amino acids. Germline CDR1 is SGHVS and CDR2 is FNYEAQ. Trimming cost V 7 bases and J 4 bases; bases outside gene matches: 8. The CDR3 DNA sequence: TGTGCCAGCAACCCCGGGACAGGGTGGTACGAGCAGTACTTC. Translation: CASNPGTGWYEQYF.

The chain carries TRBV5-1 and TRBJ2-2; 7 nucleotides match TRBD1. CDR3 length: 14 amino acids. CDR1 is SGHRS and CDR2 is YFSETQ in the germline V gene. J gave up 6 bases and V 4 bases, and 6 bases lay outside the gene matches. The CDR3 nucleotides read TGCGCCAGCAGCAGGGGGCAGAGGGCCGGGGAGCTGTTTTTT. Protein sequence: CASSRGQRAGELFF.